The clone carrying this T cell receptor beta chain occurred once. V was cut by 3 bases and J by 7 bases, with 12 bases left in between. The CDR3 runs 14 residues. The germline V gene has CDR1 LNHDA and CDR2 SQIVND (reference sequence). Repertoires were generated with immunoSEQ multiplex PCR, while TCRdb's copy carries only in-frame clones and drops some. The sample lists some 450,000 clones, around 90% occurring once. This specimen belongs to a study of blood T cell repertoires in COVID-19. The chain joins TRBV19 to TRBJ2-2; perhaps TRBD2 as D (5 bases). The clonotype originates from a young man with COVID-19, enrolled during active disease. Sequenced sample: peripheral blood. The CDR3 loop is CASSIGGSGGELFF. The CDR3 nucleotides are TGTGCCAGTAGTATTGGAGGATCGGGCGGGGAGCTGTTTTTT. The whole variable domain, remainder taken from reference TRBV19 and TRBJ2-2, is DGGITQSPKYLFRKEGQNVTLSCEQNLNHDAMYWYRQDPGQGLRLIYYSQIVNDFQKGDIAEGYSVSREKKESFPLTVTSAQKNPTAFYLCASSIGGSGGELFFGEGSRLTVL.